A single sample gave rise to the 20 T cell receptor beta chains below, sequenced in a study of cytomegalovirus exposure and HLA in healthy donors. Use of 60 Vbeta and 13 Jbeta primers characterized the PCR. This table comes from immunoSEQ multiplex PCR, and its TCRdb copy is limited to in-frame clones, with some not included. The sample yields some 150,000 clones, approximately 10% seen once. The specimen was PBMCs. The receptors were sampled from a woman aged 40 to 50 in good health and CMV-seropositive.

V usage is TRBV2 and J usage is TRBJ1-1, with D unclear. The germline V gene encodes CDR1 SNHLY and CDR2 FYNNEI. With 8 bases removed from V and 3 bases from J, the gap between germline ends came to 13 bases. This CDR3 has 13 amino acids. The CDR3 DNA reads as TGTGCCAGCCTTATCGACGGGTACACTGAAGCTTTCTTT. Translating gives CASLIDGYTEAFF.

The J gene is TRBJ1-1, the V gene TRBV19; D gene unclear. The CDR3 spans 15 residues. Between the trimmed V and J ends, which lost 2 bases and 1 base, there was a span of 11 bases. The germline gives CDR1 LNHDA, CDR2 SQIVND (reference sequence). DNA of the CDR3: TGTGCCAGTAGTATAACGGGGTTTGGGAACACTGAAGCTTTCTTT. This gives the protein CASSITGFGNTEAFF.

This clone was detected only a few times. The rearrangement uses TRBV29-1 and TRBJ1-5; 8 bases agree with TRBD1. The length of the CDR3 is 15 residues. CDR1 is SQVTM, CDR2 ANQGSEA, per germline. V lost 7 bases and J lost 2; bases outside the gene matches: 10. The CDR3 region has the DNA TGCAGCGCCGCGACAGGACAGGGTGGCAATCAGCCCCAGCATTTT. Translating gives CSAATGQGGNQPQHF.

This clone occurred a few times. V gene TRBV5-1 combines with J gene TRBJ1-4; 8 bases line up with TRBD1. Unmatched junction bases numbered 7, after V lost 4 bases and J lost 8 bases. This CDR3 spans 14 amino acids. The V gene's germline CDR1 is SGHRS and CDR2 YFSETQ. CDR3 residues: CASSTTGQGEKLFF. As DNA, the CDR3 is TGCGCCAGCAGCACCACCGGACAGGGAGAAAAACTGTTTTTT.

This clone was found a few times. This chain uses TRBV2 with TRBJ2-7; TRBD1 aligns across 7 bases. In germline, CDR1 is SNHLY, CDR2 FYNNEI. J was trimmed by 5 bases and V by 7 bases; bases with no gene match: 11. This CDR3 spans 14 amino acids. CDR3: CASTTWTGGNEQYF. The CDR3 nucleotides are TGTGCCAGCACCACTTGGACAGGTGGTAACGAGCAGTACTTC. The full variable domain, in which reference TRBV2 and TRBJ2-7 provide the parts outside the CDR3, is EPEVTQTPSHQVTQMGQEVILRCVPISNHLYFYWYRQILGQKVEFLVSFYNNEISEKSEIFDDQFSVERPDGSNFTLKIRSTKLEDSAMYFCASTTWTGGNEQYFGPGTRLTVT.

The chain employs TRBV27 and TRBJ2-2, with 9 bases aligning to TRBD2. J gave up 2 bases and V 2 bases, and 9 bases lay outside the gene matches. The CDR3 runs 18 residues. Germline loops: CDR1 MNHEY, CDR2 SMNVEV (reference sequence). The chain's CDR3 is CASSLRSGLATNTGELFF. The DNA for the CDR3 is TGTGCCAGCAGTTTACGTTCGGGACTAGCAACTAACACCGGGGAGCTGTTTTTT.

V is TRBV7-2 and J is TRBJ2-5; 7 nucleotides align to TRBD2. The ends lost 5 bases at V and 1 base at J; junction bases unmatched: 7. There are 15 residues in the CDR3. CDR1 SGHTA and CDR2 FQGNSA come from the germline V gene. CDR3 region: CASSRIGGGQETQYF. The DNA for the CDR3 is TGTGCCAGCAGCCGGATCGGCGGGGGCCAAGAGACCCAGTACTTC. The full variable domain, with the rest looked up from reference TRBV7-2 and TRBJ2-5, is GAGVSQSPSNKVTEKGKDVELRCDPISGHTALYWYRQSLGQGLEFLIYFQGNSAPDKSGLPSDRFSAERTGGSVSTLTIQRTQQEDSAVYLCASSRIGGGQETQYFGPGTRLLVL.

V usage is TRBV5-6 and J usage is TRBJ2-7; TRBD2 aligns across 9 bases. Germline loops: CDR1 SGHDT, CDR2 YYEEEE. After removal of 0 bases from V and 2 bases from J, the junction contained 6 bases not matched to a gene. This CDR3 comprises 16 residues. CDR3 sequence (DNA): TGTGCCAGCAGCTTGGCGGGGACTAGCAGCGCCTACGAGCAGTACTTC. Amino acid sequence: CASSLAGTSSAYEQYF.

This clone was seen a handful of times. V gene TRBV19 combines with J gene TRBJ1-2; no firm D call. The CDR3 has 16 amino acids. Germline V gene data show CDR1 as LNHDA and CDR2 as SQIVND (reference sequence). The V and J ends lost 5 bases and 2 bases respectively, with 18 bases between them. The CDR3 spells CASSPRINKRNYGYTF. In nucleotides, the CDR3 is TGTGCCAGTAGTCCCCGCATCAATAAGAGAAACTATGGCTACACCTTC.

The genes are TRBV7-9 and TRBJ1-1; D uncertain. Germline V gives CDR1 SEHNR, CDR2 FQNEAQ (reference sequence). CDR3 size: 15 residues. Trimming took off 5 bases at V and 1 base at J, with 14 bases between the two ends. The CDR3 DNA follows: TGTGCCAGCAGCCCTTACGCGAGGCCGAACACTGAAGCTTTCTTT. It is translated as CASSPYARPNTEAFF.

This clone was recorded a few times. The genes are TRBV5-4 and TRBJ2-1; no clear D gene. CDR3 length: 13 residues. V gave up 3 bases and J gave up 5 bases, with 9 bases separating them. Germline lookup yields CDR1 SGHNT and CDR2 YYREEE (reference sequence). The CDR3, as DNA: TGTGCCAGCAGCTCCCCAGTGGACAATGAGCAGTTCTTC. Translating it yields CASSSPVDNEQFF.

In this sample, this clone turned up a few times. V usage is TRBV6-1 and J usage is TRBJ1-2, with D maybe TRBD1 (5 bases). In germline, CDR1 is MNHNS, CDR2 SASEGT. V shed 1 base and J shed 8 bases, with 17 bases lying between them. This CDR3 is built from 15 residues. The CDR3 spells CASSEGRPTRDGYTF. CDR3 DNA: TGTGCCAGCAGTGAAGGTCGCCCTACGCGGGACGGCTACACCTTC.

This clone was found a few times. This chain uses TRBV2 with TRBJ2-1; 8 bases agree with TRBD1. With V trimmed by 6 bases and J by 5 bases, 6 bases remained unmatched. The CDR3 is 14 amino acids. Germline lookup yields CDR1 SNHLY and CDR2 FYNNEI. DNA for the CDR3: TGTGCCAGCAGAGACGCAGGGGGCCACAATGAGCAGTTCTTC. Protein sequence: CASRDAGGHNEQFF.

This chain links TRBV2 with TRBJ1-5; weak D call: TRBD1 (5 bases). Trimming stripped 0 bases from V and 4 bases from J, with 16 bases between. Germline CDR1 is SNHLY and CDR2 is FYNNEI. The CDR3 length is 17 residues. CDR3 DNA sequence: TGTGCCAGCAGTGAAGCGGGGACTCCCAATATTAATCAGCCCCAGCATTTT. This sequence encodes CASSEAGTPNINQPQHF. The full variable domain, in which reference TRBV2 and TRBJ1-5 provide the parts outside the CDR3, is EPEVTQTPSHQVTQMGQEVILRCVPISNHLYFYWYRQILGQKVEFLVSFYNNEISEKSEIFDDQFSVERPDGSNFTLKIRSTKLEDSAMYFCASSEAGTPNINQPQHFGDGTRLSIL.

This clone was counted a few times. The sample carries other DNA sequences with the same CDR3. The rearrangement uses TRBV6-1 and TRBJ1-4, with 9 bases identical to TRBD1. CDR3 size: 14 residues. With 3 bases clipped from V and 7 bases from J, the junction kept 3 bases outside the gene matches. Germline V gives CDR1 MNHNS, CDR2 SASEGT. As DNA, the CDR3 is TGTGCCAGCAGTGAGGGGACAGGGAGTGAAAAACTGTTTTTT. Protein product: CASSEGTGSEKLFF.

The V call is TRBV2, the J call TRBJ1-4, with TRBD1 matching 10 bases. The trim removed 4 bases at V and 7 bases at J, leaving 6 bases unmatched. Germline V gives CDR1 SNHLY, CDR2 FYNNEI. CDR3 size: 15 residues. The CDR3: CASSALTGGLEKLFF. CDR3 nucleotide sequence: TGTGCCAGCAGTGCCTTGACAGGGGGCCTTGAAAAACTGTTTTTT.

This clone occurred a few times. The chain has TRBV4-3 and TRBJ2-3; 9 positions agree with TRBD2. This CDR3 contains 16 residues. V lost 1 base to trimming and J lost 5 bases; unmatched junction nucleotides: 7. CDR1 and CDR2 from the germline V gene are LGHNA and YSLEER. The CDR3 DNA reads TGCGCCAGCAGCCAAGTTGGCGGGGGGGCTGTAGATACGCAGTATTTT. Protein: CASSQVGGGAVDTQYF.

This clone was seen a handful of times. The V gene is TRBV27, the J gene TRBJ2-6, with 7 bases fitting TRBD1. The CDR3 has 17 amino acids. The V segment lost 5 bases and the J segment 4 bases; nucleotides outside the gene matches: 11. Germline CDR1 is MNHEY and CDR2 is SMNVEV (reference sequence). The CDR3 is CASSPRGRSSGANVLTF. For the CDR3, the DNA is TGTGCCAGCAGTCCGAGGGGGCGTAGCTCCGGGGCCAACGTCCTGACTTTC.

This rearrangement joins TRBV5-6 to TRBJ2-1; 9 bases map to TRBD1. CDR1 is SGHDT, CDR2 YYEEEE, per germline. Germline trimming cut 1 base from V and 15 bases from J; bases unmatched to any gene: 8. This CDR3 is 13 amino acids long. The CDR3 DNA sequence: TGTGCCAGCAGCTTGAAGGGTGAGGACAGGGGGTTCTTC. This encodes CASSLKGEDRGFF.

The V and J genes are TRBV19 and TRBJ1-2; D not resolved. CDR1 is LNHDA, CDR2 SQIVND, per germline (reference sequence). This CDR3 is 17 amino acids long. V lost 3 bases and J 7 bases, leaving 24 bases between the germline ends. CDR3 bases: TGTGCCAGTAGTATTGGAGCTATGAGTTCCCCGTCGCTTGGCTACACCTTC. It yields the protein CASSIGAMSSPSLGYTF.